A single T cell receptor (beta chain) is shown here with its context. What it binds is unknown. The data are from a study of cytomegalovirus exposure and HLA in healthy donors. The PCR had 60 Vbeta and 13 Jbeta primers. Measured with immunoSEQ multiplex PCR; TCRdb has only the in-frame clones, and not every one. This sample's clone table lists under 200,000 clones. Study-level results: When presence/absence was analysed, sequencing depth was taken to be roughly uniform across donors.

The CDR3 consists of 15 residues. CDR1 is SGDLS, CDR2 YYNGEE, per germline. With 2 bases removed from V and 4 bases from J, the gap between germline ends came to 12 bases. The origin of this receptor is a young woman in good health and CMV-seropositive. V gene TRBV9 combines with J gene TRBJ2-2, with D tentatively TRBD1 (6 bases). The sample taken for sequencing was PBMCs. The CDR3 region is CASSVQQGGTGELFF. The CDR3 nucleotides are TGTGCCAGCAGCGTCCAACAGGGTGGCACCGGGGAGCTGTTTTTT.